The 21 T cell receptor beta chains given below trace back to one sample, sequenced in a study of blood T cell repertoires in COVID-19. Assay: immunoSEQ multiplex PCR; the TCRdb copy retains only in-frame clones and omits some. In the table there are 150,000 to 250,000 clones, approximately 82% of which are singletons. The sequenced material came from peripheral blood. The receptors were gathered from a human donor with acute or convalescent COVID-19. The donor label of this sample is uncertain.

Written as DNA, the CDR3 is TGTGCCACCAGCAGACCAACGGGAGGGGATCAGCCCCAGCATTTT. It codes for CATSRPTGGDQPQHF. J is TRBJ1-5 and V is TRBV15; D might be TRBD1 (5 bases). The germline gives CDR1 LNHNV, CDR2 YYDKDF (reference sequence). This CDR3 has 15 residues. The germline V and J ends were trimmed by 2 bases and 5 bases, with 13 bases remaining between them.

J is TRBJ1-1 and V is TRBV10-3, with 7 bases aligning to TRBD1. CDR1 and CDR2 from the germline V gene are ENHRY and SYGVKD. The V gene end was trimmed by 5 bases and the J gene end by 0 bases; junction bases not matched to a gene: 6. The CDR3 has 15 amino acids. This CDR3 is CAISTGATMNTEAFF. The DNA for the CDR3 is TGTGCCATCAGTACAGGGGCAACCATGAACACTGAAGCTTTCTTT.

J is TRBJ2-3 and V is TRBV3-1 (or the pseudogene TRBV3-2); 8 bases agree with TRBD2. The germline V gene has CDR1 LGHDT and CDR2 YNNKEL (reference sequence). V lost 4 bases and J lost 3; bases outside the gene matches: 3. The CDR3 is made up of 14 amino acids. The CDR3 reads CASSLSGTTDTQYF. In DNA, the CDR3 is TGTGCCAGCAGCCTTAGCGGGACAACAGATACGCAGTATTTT.

The CDR3 spells CASSPDRVKTQYF. Written as DNA, the CDR3 is TGTGCCAGCAGCCCGGACAGGGTGAAGACCCAGTACTTC. The chain is built from TRBV12-3 or TRBV12-4 and TRBJ2-5; TRBD1 aligns across 8 bases. The ends lost 6 bases at V and 6 bases at J; junction bases unmatched: 6. CDR3 length: 13 residues.

This clone was seen only a few times. This could be a read error, since a much larger clone is one nucleotide away. The gene calls are TRBV5-5 and TRBJ2-7; TRBD1 agrees at 8 bases. Losses at the gene ends were 5 bases for V and 2 bases for J; bases not matched to a gene: 3. The CDR3 loop spans 13 amino acids. From germline, CDR1 is SGHKS and CDR2 YYEKEE (reference sequence). CDR3 DNA: TGTGCCAGCAGTCCGGACAGGGCCTACGAGCAGTACTTC. Protein product: CASSPDRAYEQYF.

The chain combines TRBV11-3 with TRBJ2-1; 11 nucleotides line up with TRBD2. Germline CDR1 SGHNT, CDR2 YENEEA. The CDR3 is 15 residues long. The ends lost 5 bases at V and 4 bases at J; junction bases unmatched: 4. The CDR3: CASSIGTSGYNEQFF. CDR3 in DNA: TGTGCCAGCAGCATCGGGACTAGCGGTTACAATGAGCAGTTCTTC.

The chain joins TRBV18 to TRBJ2-5; D is perhaps TRBD2 (6 bases). V gave up 3 bases and J gave up 4 bases, with 6 bases separating them. The CDR3 covers 12 residues. Germline assignment: CDR1 KGHSH and CDR2 LQKENI. CDR3 region: CASSPGGETQYF. CDR3 DNA sequence: TGTGCCAGCTCACCGGGGGGAGAGACCCAGTACTTC.

The V and J genes are TRBV5-1 and TRBJ2-2, with TRBD2 matching over 9 bases. The CDR3 is 15 residues long. CDR1 is SGHRS and CDR2 is YFSETQ in the germline V gene. Germline trimming cut 4 bases from V and 5 bases from J; bases unmatched to any gene: 6. CDR3 bases: TGCGCCAGCAGCCCCGGGACTAGCACTACCGGGGAGCTGTTTTTT. This gives the protein CASSPGTSTTGELFF. Full variable domain (rest looked up from reference TRBV5-1 and TRBJ2-2): KAGVTQTPRYLIKTRGQQVTLSCSPISGHRSVSWYQQTPGQGLQFLFEYFSETQRNKGNFPGRFSGRQFSNSRSEMNVSTLELGDSALYLCASSPGTSTTGELFFGEGSRLTVL.

This clone was seen ten or more times. The chain joins TRBV14 to TRBJ2-7; D is perhaps TRBD1 (6 bases). The germline gives CDR1 SGHDN, CDR2 FVKESK. The CDR3 is made up of 11 amino acids. V was clipped by 0 bases and J by 9 bases, with 6 bases between them. Written as DNA, the CDR3 is TGTGCCAGCAGCCAAGACAGGGGGCAGTACTTC. It specifies CASSQDRGQYF.

This clone was detected only a few times. This chain uses TRBV5-4 with TRBJ2-1; 10 bases align to TRBD2. Looked up from germline, CDR1 is SGHNT and CDR2 is YYREEE (reference sequence). CDR3 size: 16 residues. With 0 bases clipped from V and 8 bases from J, the junction kept 8 bases outside the gene matches. The CDR3 loop reads CASSLAPSGSMYEQFF. In nucleotides, the CDR3 is TGTGCCAGCAGCTTGGCCCCTAGCGGGAGTATGTATGAGCAGTTCTTC.

V gene TRBV28 combines with J gene TRBJ1-4, with D unresolved. Germline CDR1 and CDR2: MDHEN and SYDVKM. V shed 4 bases and J shed 5 bases, with 14 bases lying between them. CDR3 size: 15 residues. CDR3 residues: CASSSPGLGNEKLFF. The CDR3 nucleotides are TGTGCCAGCAGTTCTCCCGGACTCGGGAATGAAAAACTGTTTTTT.

The chain recombines TRBV20-1 with TRBJ1-1; D remains unclear. CDR3 size: 15 residues. Between the trimmed V and J ends, which lost 3 bases and 3 bases, there was a span of 17 bases. CDR1 and CDR2 from the germline V gene are DFQATT and SNEGSKA (reference sequence). The CDR3 DNA reads TGCAGTGCTAGTATCCCGGGGATGAGGTACACTGAAGCTTTCTTT. This gives the protein CSASIPGMRYTEAFF.

The chain joins TRBV6-5 to TRBJ1-3; D not certain. The V gene's germline CDR1 is MNHEY and CDR2 SVGAGI. Trimming removed 6 bases from V and 0 bases from J, with 6 bases in between. This CDR3 contains 13 residues. The CDR3 DNA follows: TGTGCCAGCAGAGACAACTCTGGAAACACCATATATTTT. Encoded protein: CASRDNSGNTIYF.

The V gene is TRBV18, the J gene TRBJ1-5; D is unclear. Trimming removed 0 bases at V and 6 bases at J, with 12 bases between. Looked up from germline, CDR1 is KGHSH and CDR2 is LQKENI. The CDR3 extends over 15 amino acids. The chain's CDR3 is CASSPPGPGSQPQHF. CDR3 nucleotides: TGTGCCAGCTCACCACCGGGTCCGGGGAGTCAGCCCCAGCATTTT.

The chain carries TRBV7-3 and TRBJ2-1; 12 bases fit TRBD2. The V gene end was trimmed by 8 bases and the J gene end by 5 bases; junction bases not matched to a gene: 7. The CDR3 spans 15 residues. Germline V gene lookup returns CDR1 SGHTA and CDR2 FQGTGA. The DNA of the CDR3 is TGTGCCAGCGGCGGGACTAGCGGGTCCCACAATGAGCAGTTCTTC. Encoded protein: CASGGTSGSHNEQFF.

The chain employs TRBV19 and TRBJ1-2, with 12 bases matching TRBD1. Germline V gene data show CDR1 as LNHDA and CDR2 as SQIVND (reference sequence). This CDR3 has 13 residues. The V and J ends lost 10 bases and 8 bases, in that order; junction bases with no gene match: 8. CDR3 sequence reads: CAISGTGGSGYTF. CDR3 DNA: TGTGCCATTTCCGGGACAGGGGGCTCGGGCTACACCTTC.

This chain links TRBV27 with TRBJ1-2, with a weak D call TRBD1 (6 bases). CDR1 and CDR2 from the germline V gene are MNHEY and SMNVEV (reference sequence). Trimming took 6 bases from V and 8 from J, leaving 10 bases between them. The CDR3 totals 11 residues. CDR3 amino acids: CASRNRVGYTF. CDR3 nucleotide sequence: TGTGCCAGCAGGAACAGGGTGGGCTACACCTTC.

The rearrangement joins TRBV6-5 to TRBJ2-2, with 7 positions matching TRBD2. J lost 3 bases, V lost 6 bases, and 1 base had no gene match. CDR3 size: 13 residues. The germline V gene encodes CDR1 MNHEY and CDR2 SVGAGI. The CDR3 loop reads CASRGRDTGELFF. Written as DNA, the CDR3 is TGTGCCAGCAGAGGGAGGGACACCGGGGAGCTGTTTTTT.

The chain recombines TRBV24-1 with TRBJ2-2, with D maybe TRBD1 (5 bases). The CDR3 runs 15 residues. V was clipped by 3 bases and J by 0 bases, with 7 bases between them. Germline V CDR1 and CDR2: KGHDR, SFDVKD. The CDR3 nucleotides read TGTGCCACCAGTGATCCGACAGCGAACACCGGGGAGCTGTTTTTT. Residues: CATSDPTANTGELFF.

This clone was seen more than once but under ten times. This chain connects TRBV6-5 to TRBJ1-1, with a tentative D call TRBD1 (5 bases). CDR3 length: 15 residues. Trimming took off 2 bases at V and 3 bases at J, with 13 bases between the two ends. Germline V gene sequence: CDR1 MNHEY, CDR2 SVGAGI. The CDR3 nucleotides are TGTGCCAGCAGTTACGTTACGGGGGGTTACACTGAAGCTTTCTTT. Translation gives CASSYVTGGYTEAFF.

The chain is built from TRBV11-2 and TRBJ1-3; a possible D gene is TRBD1 (5 bases). V was shortened by 4 bases and J by 7 bases, with 20 bases between the two germline ends. Germline V gene data show CDR1 as SGHAT and CDR2 as FQNNGV. The CDR3 totals 16 residues. CDR3 residues: CASSYFSRAGENTIYF. In DNA, the CDR3 is TGTGCCAGCAGCTACTTTTCCAGGGCGGGGGAGAACACCATATATTTT.